The 2 T cell receptor beta chains reported below all come from one sample, sequenced in a study of tumor-infiltrating lymphocytes in primary liver carcinoma. Unsorted bulk tissue, about 19-31 mg of it, served as the source for co-extraction of RNA and DNA. cDNA specific to TCR beta was made from about 550 ng of total RNA, with a constant-region primer employed for priming. ARM-PCR, slightly modified, supplied the TCR beta libraries through three nested multiplex PCR rounds. In the first two PCR rounds, TRBV1-TRBV30 forward primers were paired with a C-beta reverse primer, and each round lasted approximately 10 cycles. TCRdb reprocessed the multiplex PCR reads via MiXCR and lists one record per CDR3 protein. Among 100,000 to 150,000 distinct CDR3 sequences listed, 64% were seen once. The source material was liver tumor tissue from sampling region 3. The subset was: tumor region T3, left-lateral pole. Receptors were obtained from an older woman with primary liver carcinoma and hepatitis B virus infection.

Regarding this clonotype: This may arise from a read error, as a much more abundant clone is one base away. The rearrangement links TRBV5-1 to TRBJ2-7; TRBD2 agrees at 10 bases. The CDR3 covers 15 residues. CDR1 and CDR2 (germline): SGHRS, YFSETQ. With 4 bases clipped from V and 4 bases from J, the junction kept 8 bases outside the gene matches. CDR3 amino acids: CASSPVISGGYEQYF. The CDR3 DNA follows: TGCGCCAGCAGCCCAGTGATTAGCGGGGGGTACGAGCAGTACTTC. The full variable domain, with the rest looked up from reference TRBV5-1 and TRBJ2-7, is KAGVTQTPRYLIKTRGQQVTLSCSPISGHRSVSWYQQTPGQGLQFLFEYFSETQRNKGNFPGRFSGRQFSNSRSEMNVSTLELGDSALYLCASSPVISGGYEQYFGPGTRLTVT.

As to this clonotype: At one boundary the junction diverges from the germline segment, which might be a read error. V usage is TRBV11-2 and J usage is TRBJ1-1; D not certain. CDR3 length: 15 residues. Germline CDR1 and CDR2: SGHAT and FQNNGV. CDR3 coding DNA: TGTACCAGCAGCCCAGTCCGGGGAATGAACACTGAAGCATTCTTT. Translated: CTSSPVRGMNTEAFF.